This T cell receptor (beta chain) came from a study of OX40 agonist ivuxolimab in advanced cancers. Study outcomes and limitations: Expanded clones were, on average, more numerous in CD8+ T cells than in CD4+. A proportion of nonresponders additionally exhibited low normalized T-cell clonal expansion.

Trimming took 1 base from V and 7 from J, leaving 2 bases between them. CDR1 is SEHNR and CDR2 is FQNEAQ in the germline V gene (reference sequence). The CDR3 loop spans 12 amino acids. In the case of this clone: Its antigen is not known.

Produced via immunoSEQ multiplex PCR; TCRdb's table is partial and in-frame only. The sample lists under 25,000 clones, about two thirds occurring once. The TCR was taken from an adult with an advanced solid tumor such as melanoma, head and neck, liver or kidney cancer. This chain uses TRBV7-9 with TRBJ1-6; D remains unclear. Sequencing used CD4+ or CD8+ T cells sorted from blood, obtained in a trial of the OX40 agonist ivuxolimab. The CDR3 reads CASSLGNSPLHF. Written as DNA, the CDR3 is TGTGCCAGCAGCTTAGGAAATTCACCCCTCCACTTT.